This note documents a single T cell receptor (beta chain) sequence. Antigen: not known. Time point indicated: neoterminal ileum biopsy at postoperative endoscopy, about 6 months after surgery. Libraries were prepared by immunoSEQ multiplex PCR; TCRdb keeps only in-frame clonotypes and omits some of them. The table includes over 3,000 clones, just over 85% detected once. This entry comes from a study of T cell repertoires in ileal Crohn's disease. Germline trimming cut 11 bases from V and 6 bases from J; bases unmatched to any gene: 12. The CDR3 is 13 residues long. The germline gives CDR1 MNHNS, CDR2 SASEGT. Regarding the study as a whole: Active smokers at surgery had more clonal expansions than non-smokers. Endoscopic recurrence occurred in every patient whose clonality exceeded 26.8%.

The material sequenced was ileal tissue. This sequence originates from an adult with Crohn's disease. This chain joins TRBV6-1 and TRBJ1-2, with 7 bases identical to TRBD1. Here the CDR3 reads CAFRQGGRDGYTF. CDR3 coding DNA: TGTGCCTTCCGACAGGGTGGTCGAGATGGCTACACCTTC.